The 13 T cell receptor beta chains reported below all come from one sample, sequenced in a study of PD-L1 blockade in urothelial cancer. The time point here: peripheral blood 6 weeks after treatment start. Profiled with immunoSEQ multiplex PCR; TCRdb holds only in-frame clones, not every one. The sample has some 19,000 clones; about 85% are singletons. Specimen: PBMCs, collected around atezolizumab (anti-PD-L1) treatment. Receptors originate from a man aged 45-65 years with urothelial cancer.

The chain uses TRBV18 and TRBJ1-5; D remains ambiguous. This CDR3 comprises 15 residues. Deletions cut 2 bases from V and 0 bases from J, with 8 bases between. Per germline, CDR1 KGHSH and CDR2 LQKENI. The CDR3 sequence is CASSPIPYSNQPQHF. The CDR3 DNA sequence: TGTGCCAGCTCACCAATTCCTTATAGCAATCAGCCCCAGCATTTT.

The chain recombines TRBV16 with TRBJ2-7, with D unresolved. Germline V CDR1 and CDR2: KGHSY, FQNENV. Trimming removed 6 bases from V and 3 bases from J, with 9 bases in between. The CDR3 is 12 amino acids. The DNA for the CDR3 is TGTGCCAGCAGTGCGGATCGCTACGAGCAGTACTTC. Protein: CASSADRYEQYF.

This clone was observed a few times. This chain connects TRBV28 to TRBJ1-1, with D hard to call. Looked up from germline, CDR1 is MDHEN and CDR2 is SYDVKM. V gave up 11 bases and J gave up 1 base, with 14 bases separating them. The CDR3 spans 13 residues. For the CDR3, the DNA is TGTGCCTGCATAGATCTGCGGAACACTGAAGCTTTCTTT. It translates to CACIDLRNTEAFF.

This clone appeared once. The rearrangement links TRBV5-1 to TRBJ2-7; 9 nucleotides agree with TRBD2. V lost 5 bases, J lost 2 bases, and 8 bases stayed unmatched. The CDR3 loop spans 15 amino acids. Germline V lookup: CDR1 SGHRS, CDR2 YFSETQ. The CDR3 protein is CASRLGTSSTYEQYV. The CDR3 DNA is TGCGCCAGCAGGTTAGGGACTAGCTCTACCTACGAGCAGTACGTC.

The rearrangement joins TRBV18 to TRBJ2-5; D is uncertain. Germline lookup yields CDR1 KGHSH and CDR2 LQKENI. The CDR3 contains 14 residues. The V end lost 3 bases, the J end lost 5 bases, and 13 bases lay between the germline ends. The CDR3 sequence is CASSPRPSSETQYF. In DNA, the CDR3 is TGTGCCAGCTCACCCAGGCCCAGTTCCGAGACCCAGTACTTC. The variable domain in full, completed from reference TRBV18 and TRBJ2-5, reads NAGVMQNPRHLVRRRGQEARLRCSPMKGHSHVYWYRQLPEEGLKFMVYLQKENIIDESGMPKERFSAEFPKEGPSILRIQQVVRGDSAAYFCASSPRPSSETQYFGPGTRLLVL.

The chain uses TRBV19 and TRBJ2-3, with D perhaps TRBD2 (5 bases). Germline V gives CDR1 LNHDA, CDR2 SQIVND (reference sequence). The CDR3 consists of 16 residues. The V end lost 5 bases, the J end lost 0 bases, and 15 bases lay between the germline ends. DNA for the CDR3: TGTGCCAGTAGTCTCTCGGCGGGTCCTAGCACAGATACGCAGTATTTT. Protein product: CASSLSAGPSTDTQYF.

This sequence joins TRBV11-2 and TRBJ2-3, with 13 bases aligning to TRBD2. CDR1 and CDR2 (germline): SGHAT, FQNNGV. J was trimmed by 6 bases and V by 0 bases; bases with no gene match: 6. There are 17 residues in the CDR3. CDR3 coding DNA: TGTGCCAGCAGCTTAGATCGAACGGGACTAGCGGGGGATACGCAGTATTTT. Its translation is CASSLDRTGLAGDTQYF.

The rearrangement uses TRBV27 and TRBJ1-2, with D possibly matching TRBD1 (5 bases). Germline values: CDR1 MNHEY, CDR2 SMNVEV (reference sequence). This CDR3 has 16 residues. V lost 0 bases to trimming and J lost 2 bases, with 13 bases between them. Written as DNA, the CDR3 is TGTGCCAGCAGTTTATCTTCAGTTAGACAGAACTATGGCTACACCTTC. It encodes CASSLSSVRQNYGYTF.

The V gene is TRBV5-1, the J gene TRBJ2-1; 10 bases fit TRBD2. With V trimmed by 3 bases and J by 2 bases, 5 bases remained unmatched. Germline loops: CDR1 SGHRS, CDR2 YFSETQ. The CDR3 totals 16 residues. The CDR3 loop reads CASSSGGLATYNEQFF. For the CDR3, the DNA is TGCGCCAGCAGCTCAGGGGGACTAGCGACCTACAATGAGCAGTTCTTC.

This chain joins TRBV27 and TRBJ1-1; the D is unclear. Germline V lookup: CDR1 MNHEY, CDR2 SMNVEV (reference sequence). This CDR3 contains 13 residues. Trimming cost V 8 bases and J 2 bases, with 12 bases left between them. The CDR3 DNA reads as TGTGCCAGCTCGTCGGGATCTAACACTGAAGCTTTCTTT. Residues: CASSSGSNTEAFF.

The V call is TRBV7-2, the J call TRBJ2-2; D not certain. Germline V gene sequence: CDR1 SGHTA, CDR2 FQGNSA. This CDR3 contains 16 residues. V was trimmed by 6 bases and J by 0 bases, leaving 14 bases between them. CDR3 sequence: CASRPLSRTNTGELFF. CDR3 DNA: TGTGCCAGCAGACCCCTGTCGCGGACGAACACCGGGGAGCTGTTTTTT. Drawing the rest from reference TRBV7-2 and TRBJ2-2, the complete variable domain is GAGVSQSPSNKVTEKGKDVELRCDPISGHTALYWYRQSLGQGLEFLIYFQGNSAPDKSGLPSDRFSAERTGGSVSTLTIQRTQQEDSAVYLCASRPLSRTNTGELFFGEGSRLTVL.

V is TRBV12-5 and J is TRBJ2-7; 8 nucleotides align to TRBD2. The ends lost 5 bases at V and 7 bases at J; junction bases unmatched: 19. The germline V gene has CDR1 LGHNT and CDR2 FRNRAP. The CDR3 sequence is 17 residues long. CDR3 DNA sequence: TGTGCTAGTGGTCAGGGAGGATTAGCGGGACGCCCCGGGGAGCAGTACTTC. As protein: CASGQGGLAGRPGEQYF.

This clone was recorded a few times. Other nucleotide sequences from this sample produce the same CDR3. This sequence joins TRBV15 and TRBJ1-4; D call uncertain. The germline V and J ends were trimmed by 1 base and 5 bases, with 5 bases remaining between them. Germline assignment: CDR1 LNHNV and CDR2 YYDKDF (reference sequence). This CDR3 contains 13 residues. CDR3 coding DNA: TGTGCCACCAGCAGAGCCAGGAATGAAAAACTGTTTTTT. It specifies CATSRARNEKLFF.